One and the same sample provided the 2 T cell receptor beta chains below, sequenced in a study of CDR3 diversity in severe acne (dated by TCRdb to about 2019). Library preparation was by PCR. The data were produced on an Illumina HiSeq 2000. The public reads were reprocessed in TCRdb via fastp at Q25 and MiXCR, keeping in-frame beta chains. Each entry merges the rows of one CDR3 protein and shows their most common DNA and genes. The sample profile shows about 76,000 distinct CDR3 sequences; under 65% of them were found once. 14% of the sample lies in the top ten. The material sequenced was blood. The receptors here all came from a male donor in good health, without acne.

The gene calls are TRBV7-2 and TRBJ1-3; D unclear. V lost 7 bases to trimming and J lost 4 bases, with 11 bases between them. The CDR3 consists of 13 residues. The germline V gene has CDR1 SGHTA and CDR2 FQGNSA. DNA of the CDR3: TGTGCCAGCAAAACATATGGGGGAAACACCATATATTTT. Its translation: CASKTYGGNTIYF.

This clonotype appeared many times. At one of its ends the junction is not consistent with the germline gene, which may arise from a read error. The chain has TRBV6-5 and TRBJ1-2; the D is unclear. Germline V gene sequence: CDR1 MNHEY, CDR2 SVGAGI. The CDR3 totals 16 residues. The CDR3 spells CASSYARSRGNDGYTF. The CDR3 nucleotides are TGTGCCAGCAGTTACGCACGGTCCCGGGGTAACGATGGCTACACCTTC.